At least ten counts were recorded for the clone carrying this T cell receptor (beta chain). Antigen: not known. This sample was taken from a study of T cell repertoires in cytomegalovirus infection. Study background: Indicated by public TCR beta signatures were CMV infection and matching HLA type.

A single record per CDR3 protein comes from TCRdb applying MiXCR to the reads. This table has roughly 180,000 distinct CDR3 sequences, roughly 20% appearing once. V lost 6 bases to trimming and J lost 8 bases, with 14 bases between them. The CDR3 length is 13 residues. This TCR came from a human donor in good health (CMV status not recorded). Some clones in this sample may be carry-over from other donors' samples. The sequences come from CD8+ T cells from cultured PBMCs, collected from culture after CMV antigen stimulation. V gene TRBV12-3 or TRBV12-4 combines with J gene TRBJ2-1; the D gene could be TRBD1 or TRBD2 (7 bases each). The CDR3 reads CASSQGGWHEQFF. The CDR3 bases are TGTGCCAGCAGCCAGGGGGGGTGGCATGAGCAGTTCTTC.